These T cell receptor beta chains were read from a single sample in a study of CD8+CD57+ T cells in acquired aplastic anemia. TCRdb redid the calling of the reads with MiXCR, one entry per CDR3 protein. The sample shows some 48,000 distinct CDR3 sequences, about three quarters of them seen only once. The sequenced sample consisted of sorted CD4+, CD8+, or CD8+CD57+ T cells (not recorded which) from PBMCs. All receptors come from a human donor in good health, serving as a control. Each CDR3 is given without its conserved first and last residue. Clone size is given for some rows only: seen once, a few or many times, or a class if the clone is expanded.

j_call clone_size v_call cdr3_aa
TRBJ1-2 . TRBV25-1 ASSELGGFDGYT
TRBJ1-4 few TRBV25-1 ASSGINEKLF
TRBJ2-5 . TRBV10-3 AISTGFQETQY
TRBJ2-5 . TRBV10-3 AISATPGETQY
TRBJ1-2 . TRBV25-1 ASSEGFVRDGYT
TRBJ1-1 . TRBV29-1 SVAGSPRGNTEAF
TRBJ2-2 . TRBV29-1 SGHLNTGELF
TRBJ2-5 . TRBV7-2 ASSNGQGSQETQY
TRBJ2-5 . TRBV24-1 ATSDRYQETQY
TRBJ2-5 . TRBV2 ATSGDRGETQY
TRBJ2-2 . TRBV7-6 ASSSGVRPGELF
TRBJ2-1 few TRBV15 ATSRVTGPGYNEQF
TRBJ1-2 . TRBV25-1 ASSELGQVGYT
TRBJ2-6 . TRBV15 ATGRDRAGANVLT
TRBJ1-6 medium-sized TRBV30 ACTDNSPLH
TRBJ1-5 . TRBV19 ASSGTAYNQPQH
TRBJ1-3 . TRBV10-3 AITGGAGNTIY
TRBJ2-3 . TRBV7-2 ASSFGLATDTQY
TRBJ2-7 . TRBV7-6 ASSSLIRGERSYEQY
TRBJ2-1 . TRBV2 ASSATLRNNEQF
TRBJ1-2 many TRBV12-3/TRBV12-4 ASSSQTGADYGYT
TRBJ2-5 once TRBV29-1 SVEFGSSGGETQY
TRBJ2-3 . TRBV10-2 ASSDWGNADTQY
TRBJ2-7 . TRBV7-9 AGSEGPYEQY
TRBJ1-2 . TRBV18 ASSPGTGGANYGYT
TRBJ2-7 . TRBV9 VSSAQGAYEQY
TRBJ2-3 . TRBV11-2 ASSPRQGGSTDTQY
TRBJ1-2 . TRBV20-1 SARGGQGYGYT
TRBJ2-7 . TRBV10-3 AISESIGARHEQY
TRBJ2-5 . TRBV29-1 SVEGTGFQETQY
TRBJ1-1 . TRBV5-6 ASSIGQGRAF
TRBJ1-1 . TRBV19 AGNLFLGPNTEAF
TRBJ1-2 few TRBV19 ASSIDRVGWNGYT
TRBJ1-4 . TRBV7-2 ASSEETGYEKLF
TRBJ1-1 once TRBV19 ASRDSLVPEAF
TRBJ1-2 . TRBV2 ATSHRGPAEGYT
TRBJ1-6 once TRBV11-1 ASSLEFRSVGNSPLH
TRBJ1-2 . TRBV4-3 ASSQEAGGSYGYT
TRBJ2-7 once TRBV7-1 ASSAGQGASYEQY
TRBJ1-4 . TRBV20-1 SARDLARGDEKLF